This T cell receptor (beta chain) was recovered during a study of post-analysis software for immune sequencing data. Study at large: In terms of disease course, relapsing-remitting, secondary progressive and progressive-relapsing multiple sclerosis were included.

General study findings and limits: The normalized Chao1 diversity of multiple sclerosis patients was significantly lower than that of controls. Same-batch preparations were strongly co-clustered by F measure. About five TRBV segments appeared more often in patients than in controls, and TRBV5-6, TRBV5-1 and TRBV20-1 were among these.

Prepared TCR beta cDNA libraries contained unique molecular identifiers. About half a million cDNA molecules were recovered from an input of about 0.9 to 10 million T cells. TCRdb re-analysed the PCR reads in MiXCR, keeping a single row per CDR3 protein. This table has approximately 770,000 distinct CDR3 sequences, under 60% appearing once. This CDR3 is built from 16 residues. After removal of 5 bases from V and 3 bases from J, the junction contained 7 bases not matched to a gene. Germline CDR1 SGHTA, CDR2 FQGNSA. Remarks on this clonotype: Antigen unknown.

The V gene is TRBV7-2, the J gene TRBJ1-6, with 7 bases matching TRBD1. The clonotype comes from a girl between 5 and 17 years old with multiple sclerosis. The source material was blood. CDR3: CASSLYRGVYNSPLHF. The CDR3 nucleotides read TGTGCCAGCAGCCTGTACAGGGGCGTCTATAATTCACCCCTCCACTTT. The complete variable domain, with remaining parts taken from reference TRBV7-2 and TRBJ1-6, reads GAGVSQSPSNKVTEKGKDVELRCDPISGHTALYWYRQSLGQGLEFLIYFQGNSAPDKSGLPSDRFSAERTGGSVSTLTIQRTQQEDSAVYLCASSLYRGVYNSPLHFGNGTRLTVT.